Shown below are 8 T cell receptor beta chains from a single sample sequenced in a study of blood T cell repertoires in COVID-19. Assay: immunoSEQ multiplex PCR; the TCRdb copy retains only in-frame clones and omits some. Of about 270,000 clones listed, around nine tenths are singletons. Specimen: peripheral blood. These receptors all come from a woman aged 70-85 years with COVID-19, enrolled during active disease.

The gene calls are TRBV5-6 and TRBJ2-2, with TRBD1 matching over 8 bases. The J segment lost 3 bases and the V segment lost 4 bases, leaving 5 bases of the junction unmatched. Germline V gene lookup returns CDR1 SGHDT and CDR2 YYEEEE. This CDR3 has 15 residues. DNA of the CDR3: TGTGCCAGCAGCCGGACAGGGCCCTACACCGGGGAGCTGTTTTTT. Amino acids: CASSRTGPYTGELFF.

The CDR3 coding sequence is TGTGCCAGCAGCTATACCGGGACAGGTATCCAAGAGACCCAGTACTTC. This gives the protein CASSYTGTGIQETQYF. The chain joins TRBV7-6 to TRBJ2-5, with 8 bases aligning to TRBD1. The CDR3 totals 16 residues. Germline V gene lookup returns CDR1 SGHVS and CDR2 FNYEAQ. V shed 4 bases, J shed 1 base, and the junction held 8 bases outside the gene matches.

The V call is TRBV15, the J call TRBJ1-1; maybe TRBD1 (6 bases). The CDR3 is 15 residues long. Germline V gene lookup returns CDR1 LNHNV and CDR2 YYDKDF (reference sequence). Trimming removed 1 base at V and 4 bases at J, with 13 bases between. CDR3 amino acids: CATSRGDIGFTEAFF. As DNA, the CDR3 is TGTGCCACCAGCAGAGGGGACATCGGGTTCACTGAAGCTTTCTTT. The full variable domain, rest sourced from reference TRBV15 and TRBJ1-1, is DAMVIQNPRYQVTQFGKPVTLSCSQTLNHNVMYWYQQKSSQAPKLLFHYYDKDFNNEADTPDNFQSRRPNTSFCFLDIRSPGLGDTAMYLCATSRGDIGFTEAFFGQGTRLTVV.

The V gene is TRBV28, the J gene TRBJ1-4, with D perhaps TRBD1 (5 bases). The length of the CDR3 is 14 residues. The V end lost 2 bases, the J end lost 8 bases, and 12 bases lay between the germline ends. CDR1 is MDHEN, CDR2 SYDVKM, per germline. CDR3 bases: TGTGCCAGCAGTTTAGACAGTGTTACCGAAAAACTGTTTTTT. Translation: CASSLDSVTEKLFF.

This clone showed up just a few times. The J gene is TRBJ2-1, the V gene TRBV10-1; 7 nucleotides match TRBD2. J was trimmed by 9 bases and V by 7 bases; bases with no gene match: 9. Germline values: CDR1 WNHNN, CDR2 SYGVQD (reference sequence). The CDR3 consists of 13 residues. CDR3 loop: CASNDRGGGEQFF. The CDR3 DNA is TGCGCCAGCAATGATCGTGGGGGGGGTGAGCAGTTCTTC.

The chain has TRBV5-1 and TRBJ1-1; no clear D. Trimming shortened V by 4 bases and J by 0 bases, and 13 bases separated the two germline ends. This CDR3 spans 15 amino acids. Germline values: CDR1 SGHRS, CDR2 YFSETQ. CDR3 DNA: TGCGCCAGCAGCGACGCTCGGGTCGTGAACACTGAAGCTTTCTTT. It yields the protein CASSDARVVNTEAFF.

This clone was recorded once. The rearrangement joins TRBV10-3 to TRBJ2-3; 8 nucleotides agree with TRBD1. Trimming took 4 bases from V and 4 from J; bases not matched to a gene: 4. Germline V gene sequence: CDR1 ENHRY, CDR2 SYGVKD. The CDR3 has 14 amino acids. CDR3 residues: CAISGETGADTQYF. The CDR3 coding sequence is TGTGCCATCAGTGGTGAGACAGGGGCAGATACGCAGTATTTT.

V is TRBV19 and J is TRBJ1-5; D is possibly TRBD1 (6 bases). Per germline, CDR1 LNHDA and CDR2 SQIVND (reference sequence). The CDR3 is made up of 15 amino acids. V was clipped by 0 bases and J by 5 bases, with 11 bases between them. This chain's CDR3 is CASSIEGGAHQPQHF. CDR3 coding DNA: TGTGCCAGTAGTATAGAGGGGGGGGCGCATCAGCCCCAGCATTTT.